The text below deals with one T cell receptor beta chain. Its matching antigen is unknown. TCRdb reanalysed the 5' RACE reads using MiXCR and keeps one entry per CDR3 protein. The repertoire has about 340,000 distinct CDR3 sequences, around 21% of them found once; the top ten carry about 12%. In germline, CDR1 is LNHDA, CDR2 SQIVND (reference sequence). V lost 3 bases, J lost 0 bases, and 14 bases lay in between. The CDR3 runs 16 residues. This entry belongs to a study of T-cell memory formation after mild COVID-19. General study results and limits: CD4+ contracting clones lay mainly in CM and EM, CD8+ ones in EMRA. A balance of CD4 and CD8 characterized clones contracting day 15 to 85, whereas later expanders leaned CD4+. Certain responding clones were present in pre-infection memory, suggesting participation of cross-reactive memory.

The sequencing input was PBMCs or a T cell subset sorted from them (not recorded which). This clonotype originated in an adult woman who had mild COVID-19 (a few samples of this study predate the infection). Cell type and time point are not known. This chain links TRBV19 with TRBJ1-2; D ambiguous. The CDR3 DNA is TGTGCCAGTAGTATCGGTTTCAGATCAGCTAACTATGGCTACACCTTC. Amino acids: CASSIGFRSANYGYTF. The full variable domain, its missing parts supplied by reference TRBV19 and TRBJ1-2, is DGGITQSPKYLFRKEGQNVTLSCEQNLNHDAMYWYRQDPGQGLRLIYYSQIVNDFQKGDIAEGYSVSREKKESFPLTVTSAQKNPTAFYLCASSIGFRSANYGYTFGSGTRLTVV.